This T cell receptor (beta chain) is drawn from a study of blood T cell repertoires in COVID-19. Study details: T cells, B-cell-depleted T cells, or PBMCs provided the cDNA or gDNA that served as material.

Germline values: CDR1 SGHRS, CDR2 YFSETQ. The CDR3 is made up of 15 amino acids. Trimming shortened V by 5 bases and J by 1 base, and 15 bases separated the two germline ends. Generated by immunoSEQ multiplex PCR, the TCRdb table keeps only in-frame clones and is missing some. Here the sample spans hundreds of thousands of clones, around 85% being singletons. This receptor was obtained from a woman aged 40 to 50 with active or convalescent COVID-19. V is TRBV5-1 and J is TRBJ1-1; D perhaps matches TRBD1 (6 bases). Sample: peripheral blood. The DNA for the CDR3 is TGCGCCAGCAGACCGGGGGGCCTAAGGAACACTGAAGCTTTCTTT. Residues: CASRPGGLRNTEAFF.